Listed below are T cell receptor beta chains from one sample, sequenced in a study of blood T cell repertoires in COVID-19. Produced via immunoSEQ multiplex PCR; TCRdb's table is partial and in-frame only. Of about 150,000 clones in the sample, about 80% were seen once. The specimen sequenced was peripheral blood. Source of these receptors: a woman aged 60-70 years with acute or convalescent COVID-19. Both conserved end residues are part of each CDR3. Fields, in order: J gene, V gene, clone size, D gene, CDR3 protein, CDR3 DNA. D genes are given only for firm matches. The size field is filled for only some rows; it gives once, few, many or a size class.

j_call: TRBJ1-4
v_call: TRBV15
clone_size: -
d_call: -
cdr3_aa: CATSRDGATTNEKLFF
cdr3_nt: TGTGCCACCAGCAGAGATGGGGCAACCACTAATGAAAAACTGTTTTTT

j_call: TRBJ1-4
v_call: TRBV7-8
clone_size: -
d_call: TRBD1
cdr3_aa: CASSLQGVNEKLFF
cdr3_nt: TGTGCCAGCAGCTTACAGGGGGTCAATGAAAAACTGTTTTTT

j_call: TRBJ1-6
v_call: TRBV6-6
clone_size: -
d_call: -
cdr3_aa: CASVGSGQAGNSPLHF
cdr3_nt: TGTGCCAGCGTCGGGTCGGGTCAGGCGGGTAATTCACCCCTCCACTTT

j_call: TRBJ1-5
v_call: TRBV6-5
clone_size: -
d_call: TRBD1
cdr3_aa: CASRRTGGVNQPQHF
cdr3_nt: TGTGCCAGCAGGCGGACAGGGGGCGTCAATCAGCCCCAGCATTTT

j_call: TRBJ2-4
v_call: TRBV10-3
clone_size: -
d_call: TRBD2
cdr3_aa: CAISESRLAGFKNIQYF
cdr3_nt: TGTGCCATCAGTGAATCACGACTAGCGGGTTTCAAAAACATTCAGTACTTC

j_call: TRBJ2-7
v_call: TRBV7-9
clone_size: few
d_call: -
cdr3_aa: CASSNTGISEQYF
cdr3_nt: TGTGCCAGCAGCAATACAGGGATTTCCGAGCAGTACTTC

j_call: TRBJ1-1
v_call: TRBV7-9
clone_size: -
d_call: TRBD1
cdr3_aa: CASSLVGTGFAFF
cdr3_nt: TGTGCCAGCAGCTTAGTAGGGACAGGGTTCGCTTTCTTT

j_call: TRBJ2-5
v_call: TRBV5-1
clone_size: -
d_call: -
cdr3_aa: CASSLAGAQETQYF
cdr3_nt: TGCGCCAGCAGCTTGGCAGGGGCCCAAGAGACCCAGTACTTC

j_call: TRBJ2-5
v_call: TRBV19
clone_size: -
d_call: TRBD1
cdr3_aa: CASSPTTGLETQYF
cdr3_nt: TGTGCCAGTAGTCCTACGACAGGGCTGGAGACCCAGTACTTC

j_call: TRBJ1-4
v_call: TRBV30
clone_size: -
d_call: -
cdr3_aa: CAWSSGRGEKLFF
cdr3_nt: TGTGCCTGGAGTTCGGGGAGGGGTGAAAAACTGTTTTTT

j_call: TRBJ1-2
v_call: TRBV9
clone_size: -
d_call: -
cdr3_aa: CASGLSGGGYTF
cdr3_nt: TGTGCCAGCGGACTCAGCGGTGGAGGCTACACCTTC

j_call: TRBJ1-6
v_call: TRBV9
clone_size: once
d_call: TRBD1
cdr3_aa: CASSVTGGNRNSPLHF
cdr3_nt: TGTGCCAGCAGCGTAACAGGGGGGAACCGTAATTCACCCCTCCACTTT

j_call: TRBJ1-3
v_call: TRBV19
clone_size: -
d_call: -
cdr3_aa: CASSTRASGTGNTIYF
cdr3_nt: TGTGCCAGTAGTACCAGAGCATCAGGGACTGGAAACACCATATATTTT

j_call: TRBJ2-1
v_call: TRBV15
clone_size: -
d_call: -
cdr3_aa: CATTPNVGLYNEQFF
cdr3_nt: TGTGCCACCACACCTAACGTCGGGTTGTACAATGAGCAGTTCTTC

j_call: TRBJ1-2
v_call: TRBV12-3/TRBV12-4
clone_size: -
d_call: TRBD1
cdr3_aa: CASSRRTGFGYTF
cdr3_nt: TGTGCCAGCAGCCGGAGGACAGGGTTCGGCTACACCTTC

j_call: TRBJ1-4
v_call: TRBV27
clone_size: few
d_call: TRBD1
cdr3_aa: CASSVQGEVEKLFF
cdr3_nt: TGTGCCAGCAGTGTACAGGGGGAAGTTGAAAAACTGTTTTTT

j_call: TRBJ2-1
v_call: TRBV18
clone_size: -
d_call: TRBD2
cdr3_aa: CASSTQRGSYNEQFF
cdr3_nt: TGTGCCAGCTCAACCCAGCGGGGCTCCTACAATGAGCAGTTCTTC

j_call: TRBJ2-3
v_call: TRBV2
clone_size: few
d_call: -
cdr3_aa: CASSQGAGDTQYF
cdr3_nt: TGTGCCAGCAGCCAAGGGGCCGGAGATACGCAGTATTTT

j_call: TRBJ1-1
v_call: TRBV12-3/TRBV12-4
clone_size: -
d_call: -
cdr3_aa: CASSQGWHTEAFF
cdr3_nt: TGTGCCAGCAGTCAGGGTTGGCACACTGAAGCTTTCTTT

j_call: TRBJ1-3
v_call: TRBV11-2
clone_size: -
d_call: -
cdr3_aa: CASSSRGWGPGNTIYF
cdr3_nt: TGTGCCAGCAGCTCCCGGGGATGGGGGCCTGGAAACACCATATATTTT

j_call: TRBJ1-6
v_call: TRBV6-1
clone_size: -
d_call: -
cdr3_aa: CASSELPGQGNSPLHF
cdr3_nt: TGTGCCAGCAGTGAATTGCCCGGACAAGGTAATTCACCCCTCCACTTT

j_call: TRBJ1-2
v_call: TRBV2
clone_size: -
d_call: -
cdr3_aa: CASSNTGKHGYTF
cdr3_nt: TGTGCCAGCAGTAACACCGGGAAACACGGCTACACCTTC